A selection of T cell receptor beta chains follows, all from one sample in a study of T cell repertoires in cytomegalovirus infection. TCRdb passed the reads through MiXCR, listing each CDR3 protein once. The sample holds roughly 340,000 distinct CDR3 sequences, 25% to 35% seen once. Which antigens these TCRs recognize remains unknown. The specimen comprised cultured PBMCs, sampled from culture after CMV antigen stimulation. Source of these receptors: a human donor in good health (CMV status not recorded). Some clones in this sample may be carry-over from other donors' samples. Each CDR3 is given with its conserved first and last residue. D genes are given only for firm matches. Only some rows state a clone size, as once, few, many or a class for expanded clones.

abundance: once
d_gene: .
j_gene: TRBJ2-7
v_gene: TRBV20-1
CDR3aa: CSAKDGYTYEQYF
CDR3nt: TGCAGTGCTAAGGATGGGTACACCTACGAGCAGTACTTC

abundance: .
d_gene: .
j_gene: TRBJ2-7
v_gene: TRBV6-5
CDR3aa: CASSYSAPFSGEQYF
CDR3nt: TGTGCCAGCAGTTACTCGGCCCCGTTCTCGGGGGAGCAGTACTTC

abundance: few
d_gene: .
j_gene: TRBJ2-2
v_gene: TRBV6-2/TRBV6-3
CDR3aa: CASSPGVRTGELFF
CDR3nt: TGTGCCAGCAGTCCGGGCGTAAGAACCGGGGAGCTGTTTTTT

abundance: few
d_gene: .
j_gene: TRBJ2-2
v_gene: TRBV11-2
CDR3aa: CASSFWDTGELFF
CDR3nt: TGTGCCAGCAGCTTTTGGGACACCGGGGAGCTGTTTTTT

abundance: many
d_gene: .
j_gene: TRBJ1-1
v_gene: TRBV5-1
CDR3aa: CASSARGEYTEAFF
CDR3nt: TGCGCCAGCAGCGCCAGAGGGGAATACACTGAAGCTTTCTTT

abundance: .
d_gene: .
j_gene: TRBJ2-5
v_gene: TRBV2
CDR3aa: CASSGVTDPYQETQYF
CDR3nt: TGTGCCAGCAGTGGGGTAACGGATCCGTACCAAGAGACCCAGTACTTC

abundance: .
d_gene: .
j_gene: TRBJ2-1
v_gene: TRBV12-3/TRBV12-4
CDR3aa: CASAATGATYNEQFF
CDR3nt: TGTGCCAGCGCCGCTACAGGAGCAACTTACAATGAGCAGTTCTTC

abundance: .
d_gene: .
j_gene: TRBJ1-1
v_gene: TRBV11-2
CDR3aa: CASSGQPEAFF
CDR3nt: TGTGCCAGCAGCGGACAGCCTGAAGCTTTCTTT

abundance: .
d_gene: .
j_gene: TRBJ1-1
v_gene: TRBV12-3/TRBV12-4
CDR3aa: CASSRSLMNTEAFF
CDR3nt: TGTGCCAGCAGTCGCTCCCTCATGAACACTGAAGCTTTCTTT

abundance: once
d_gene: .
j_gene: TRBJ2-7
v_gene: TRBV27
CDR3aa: CASSPDQRGHEQYF
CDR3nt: TGTGCCAGCAGTCCGGACCAGAGGGGCCACGAGCAGTACTTC

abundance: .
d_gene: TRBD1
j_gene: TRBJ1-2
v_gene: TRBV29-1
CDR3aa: CSVEERGQGLGYGYTF
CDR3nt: TGCAGCGTTGAAGAGAGGGGACAGGGCCTTGGCTATGGCTACACCTTC

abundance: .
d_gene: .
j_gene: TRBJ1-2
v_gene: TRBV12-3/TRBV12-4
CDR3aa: CASSLASRGGYTF
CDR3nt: TGTGCCAGCAGTTTAGCGTCGCGGGGAGGCTACACCTTC

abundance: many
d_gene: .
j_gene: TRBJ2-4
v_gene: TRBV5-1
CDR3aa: CASSLVGAKNIQYF
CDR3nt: TGCGCCAGCAGCTTGGTGGGAGCCAAAAACATTCAGTACTTC

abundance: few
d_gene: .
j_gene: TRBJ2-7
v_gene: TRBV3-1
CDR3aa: CASSQEVSATQYF
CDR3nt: TGTGCCAGCAGCCAAGAAGTTAGCGCCACCCAGTACTTC

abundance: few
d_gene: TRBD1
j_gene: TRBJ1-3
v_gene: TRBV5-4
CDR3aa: CASREGTGPGNTIYF
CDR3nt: TGTGCCAGCAGGGAAGGGACAGGTCCTGGAAACACCATATATTTT

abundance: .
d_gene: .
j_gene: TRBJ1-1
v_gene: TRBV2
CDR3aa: CASSDAVAEAFF
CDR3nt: TGTGCCAGCAGTGACGCGGTGGCTGAAGCTTTCTTT

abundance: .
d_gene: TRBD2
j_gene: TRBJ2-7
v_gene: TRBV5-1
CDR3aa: CASSVRLAGDSEQYF
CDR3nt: TGCGCCAGCAGCGTCCGACTAGCGGGAGATAGTGAGCAGTACTTC

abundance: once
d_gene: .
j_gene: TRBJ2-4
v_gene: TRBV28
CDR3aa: CASSLPVGTLAKNIQYF
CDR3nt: TGTGCCAGCAGTTTGCCAGTCGGGACACTAGCCAAAAACATTCAGTACTTC

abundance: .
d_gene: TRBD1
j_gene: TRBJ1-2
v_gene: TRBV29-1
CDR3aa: CSVDPDRGPQGYTF
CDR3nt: TGCAGCGTTGATCCCGACAGGGGGCCGCAGGGCTACACCTTC

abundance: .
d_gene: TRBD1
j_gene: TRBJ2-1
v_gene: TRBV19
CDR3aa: CASNSGQGTFLEQFF
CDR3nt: TGTGCCAGTAATTCTGGACAGGGGACATTTCTTGAGCAGTTCTTC